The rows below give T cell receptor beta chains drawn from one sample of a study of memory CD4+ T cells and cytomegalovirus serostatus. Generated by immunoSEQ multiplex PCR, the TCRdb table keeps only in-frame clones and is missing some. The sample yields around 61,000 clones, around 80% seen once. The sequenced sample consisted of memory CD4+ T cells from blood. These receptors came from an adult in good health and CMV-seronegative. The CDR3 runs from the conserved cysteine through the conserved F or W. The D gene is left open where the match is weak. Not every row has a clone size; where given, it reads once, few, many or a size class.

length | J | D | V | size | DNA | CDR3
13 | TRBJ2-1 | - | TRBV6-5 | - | TGTGCCACCCTCGGGGTGCAATACAATGAGCAGTTCTTC | CATLGVQYNEQFF
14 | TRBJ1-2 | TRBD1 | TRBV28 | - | TGTGCCAGCAGTCCTCCCTACAGGACAGGTGGCTACACCTTC | CASSPPYRTGGYTF
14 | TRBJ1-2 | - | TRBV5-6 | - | TGTGCCAGCAGCTTTGGAACGGGAGCAGGGGGCTACACCTTC | CASSFGTGAGGYTF
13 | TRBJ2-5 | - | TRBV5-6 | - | TGTGCCAGCAGCTTGGTGGGGGCGGGGACCCAGTACTTC | CASSLVGAGTQYF
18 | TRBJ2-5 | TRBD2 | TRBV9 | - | TGCGCCAGCAGCCCCGGGACAATAGCGGGGGCTTCCGGAGAGACCCAGTACTTC | CASSPGTIAGASGETQYF
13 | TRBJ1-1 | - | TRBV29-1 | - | TGCAGCGCTAAGGTAGGCGGGGAAGGAGAAGCTTTCTTT | CSAKVGGEGEAFF
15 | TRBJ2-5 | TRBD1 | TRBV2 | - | TGTGCCAGCAGTGCCCAGGGACAGAACCAAGAGAGCCAGTACTTC | CASSAQGQNQESQYF
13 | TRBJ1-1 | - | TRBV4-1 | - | TGCGCCAGCAGCCAAGAGGGATCCTCGCCGGCTTTCTTT | CASSQEGSSPAFF
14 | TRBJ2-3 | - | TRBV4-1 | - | TGCGCCAGCAGCCCCCCAGGGGACACAGATACGCAGTATTTT | CASSPPGDTDTQYF
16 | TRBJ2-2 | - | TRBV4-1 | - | TGCGCCAGCAGCCCACACCCCGCCAGGAGCACCGGGGAGCTGTTTTTT | CASSPHPARSTGELFF
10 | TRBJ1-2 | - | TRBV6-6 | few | TGTGCCAGCAGTTACTACGGCTACACCTTC | CASSYYGYTF
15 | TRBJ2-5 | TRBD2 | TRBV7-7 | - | TGTGCTAGCAGCTTTGGCCGGGGGGGCAAAGAGACCCAGTACTTC | CASSFGRGGKETQYF
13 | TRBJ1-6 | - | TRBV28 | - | TGTGCCAGCAGTCCACCAAACCGGGGGGGCCTCCACTTT | CASSPPNRGGLHF
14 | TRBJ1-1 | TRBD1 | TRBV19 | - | TGTGCCTGCCGGGACAGGGGGCTTAAAACTGAAGCTTTCTTT | CACRDRGLKTEAFF
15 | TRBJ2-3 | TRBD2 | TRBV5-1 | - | TGCGCCAGCAGCTTACTAGCGGGGGGTGCAGATACGCAGTATTTT | CASSLLAGGADTQYF
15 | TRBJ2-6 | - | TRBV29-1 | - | TGCAGCGTTGTCCCTGTCAGCGCTGGGGCCAACGTCCTGACTTTC | CSVVPVSAGANVLTF
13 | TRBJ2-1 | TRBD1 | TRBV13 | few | TGTGCCAGCAGCCCCGGGACAGGGAGCGAGCAGTTCTTC | CASSPGTGSEQFF
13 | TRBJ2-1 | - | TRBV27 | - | TGTGCCAGCAGTCCGTCGATGGGTAGTGAGCAGTTCTTC | CASSPSMGSEQFF
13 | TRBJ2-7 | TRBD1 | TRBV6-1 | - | TGTGCCAGCACCTGGGACAGGCTCTACGAGCAGTACTTC | CASTWDRLYEQYF
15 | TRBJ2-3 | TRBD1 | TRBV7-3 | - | TGTGCCAGCAGCGTGCTGGGACAGAACACAGATACGCAGTATTTT | CASSVLGQNTDTQYF
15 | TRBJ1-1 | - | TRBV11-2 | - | TGTGCCAGCAGCTCGGGTCGTCTCTCGAACACTGAAGCTTTCTTT | CASSSGRLSNTEAFF
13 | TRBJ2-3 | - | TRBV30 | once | TGTGCCTGGAGCAGACAAAACACAGATACGCAGTATTTT | CAWSRQNTDTQYF
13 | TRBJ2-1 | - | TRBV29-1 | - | TGCAGCGCGACTCGAGGCTCCTACAATGAGCAGTTCTTC | CSATRGSYNEQFF
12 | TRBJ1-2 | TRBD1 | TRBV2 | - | TGTGCCAGTAAACAGGGGCTACTCGGCTACACCTTC | CASKQGLLGYTF
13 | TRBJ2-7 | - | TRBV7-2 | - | TGTGCCAGCAGCTTAGGTACGGAGGGAGAGCAGTACTTC | CASSLGTEGEQYF
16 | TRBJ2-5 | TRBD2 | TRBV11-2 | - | TGTGCCAGCAGCCAAGGGACTAGCGGGGGAAGAGAGACCCAGTACTTC | CASSQGTSGGRETQYF
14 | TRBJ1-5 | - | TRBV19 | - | TGTGCCAGTAGGAAGGGGGATAGCAATCAGCCCCAGCATTTT | CASRKGDSNQPQHF
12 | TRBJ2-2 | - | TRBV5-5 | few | TGTGCCAGCAGCCCCGTTGGCGGGGAGCTGTTTTTT | CASSPVGGELFF
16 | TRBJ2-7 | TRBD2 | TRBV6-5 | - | TGTGCCAGCAGTTTCGGGACTAGCGGGGGGTACTACGAGCAGTACTTC | CASSFGTSGGYYEQYF
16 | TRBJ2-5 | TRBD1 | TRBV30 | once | TGTGCCTGGAGTCGACAGGGTCGAGGTCGCCAAGAGACCCAGTACTTC | CAWSRQGRGRQETQYF
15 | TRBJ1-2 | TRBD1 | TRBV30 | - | TGTGCCTGGATTAGGGACAGGACGCTGACGAATGGCTACACCTTC | CAWIRDRTLTNGYTF
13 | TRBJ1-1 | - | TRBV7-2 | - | TGTGCCAGCAGCCCAGGGGTTTTGAGTCGGGCTTTCTTT | CASSPGVLSRAFF
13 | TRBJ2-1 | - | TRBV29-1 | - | TGCAGCGTTGGTGCGGGGCGCTACAATGAGCAGTTCTTC | CSVGAGRYNEQFF
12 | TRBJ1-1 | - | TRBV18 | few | TGTGCCAGCTCCGACAGGAACACTGAAGCTTTCTTT | CASSDRNTEAFF
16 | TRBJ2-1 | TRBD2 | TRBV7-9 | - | TGTGCCAGCAGCCCTGGGACTAGCGGCCCCTACAATGAGCAGTTCTTC | CASSPGTSGPYNEQFF
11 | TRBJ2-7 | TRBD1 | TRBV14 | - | TGTGCCAGCAGCCAAGAACAGGGGGTCTACTTC | CASSQEQGVYF
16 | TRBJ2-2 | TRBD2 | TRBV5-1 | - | TGCGCCAGCAGCCTGGGAGGGCGTCAGAACACCGGGGAGCTGTTTTTT | CASSLGGRQNTGELFF
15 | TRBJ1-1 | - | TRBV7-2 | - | TGTGCCAGCAGCCCGCCAGGAAGGGCGGACACTGAAGCTTTCTTT | CASSPPGRADTEAFF
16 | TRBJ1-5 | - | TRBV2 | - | TGTGCCAGCAGTTTAGCCTCAGGGGAGGGAGGTCAGCCCCAGCATTTT | CASSLASGEGGQPQHF
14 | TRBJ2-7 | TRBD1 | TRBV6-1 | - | TGTGCCAGTAAAACCGGGACAGGGGCCTACGAGCAGTACTTC | CASKTGTGAYEQYF
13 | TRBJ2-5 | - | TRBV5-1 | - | TGCGCCAGCAGCGTACGAGACCTCGGGACCCAGTACTTC | CASSVRDLGTQYF
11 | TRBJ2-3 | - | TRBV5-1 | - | TGCGCCAGCAGCTTGGAGTATACGCAGTATTTT | CASSLEYTQYF
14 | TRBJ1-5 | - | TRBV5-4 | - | TGTGCCAGCAGCTTGGGTGGAAGCAATCAGCCCCAGCATTTT | CASSLGGSNQPQHF